This T cell receptor beta chain comes out of a study of blood T cell repertoires in COVID-19. Background on the study: Sites in the United States, Italy and Spain provided acute and convalescent COVID-19 samples. In each case, the material was cDNA or gDNA derived from T cells, B-cell-depleted T cells, or PBMCs.

In germline, CDR1 is GTSNPN, CDR2 SVGIG (reference sequence). The ends were cut back, 1 base at V and 8 bases at J, with 6 bases in the middle. This CDR3 contains 11 residues. Methods used by the authors: Nucleated cell number was recorded as an estimate derived from reference gene primer amplification. Here immunoSEQ multiplex PCR was the method, and the copy in TCRdb shows in-frame clones only, minus some. The DNA gave D and trimming, while V, J and clone size come from that table. Of more than 200,000 clones listed, roughly 83% were seen once; the top ten hold around 2.6%. The chain employs TRBV30 and TRBJ2-4; the D is unclear. The TCR originated in a woman in her seventies with active or convalescent COVID-19. The sequenced material came from peripheral blood. As DNA, the CDR3 is TGTGCCTGGAGTGGTTCGGACATTCAGTACTTC. Its translation is CAWSGSDIQYF.